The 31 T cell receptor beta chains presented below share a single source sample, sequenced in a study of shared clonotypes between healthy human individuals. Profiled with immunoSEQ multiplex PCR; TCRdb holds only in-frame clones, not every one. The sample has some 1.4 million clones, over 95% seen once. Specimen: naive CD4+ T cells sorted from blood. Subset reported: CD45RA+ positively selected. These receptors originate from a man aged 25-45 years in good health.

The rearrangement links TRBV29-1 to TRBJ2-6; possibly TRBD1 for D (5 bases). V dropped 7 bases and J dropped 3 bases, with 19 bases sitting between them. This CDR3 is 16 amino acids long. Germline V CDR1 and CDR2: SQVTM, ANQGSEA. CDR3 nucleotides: TGCAGCGCTCTGACAGATGTCCGGTATGGGGCCAACGTCCTGACTTTC. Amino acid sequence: CSALTDVRYGANVLTF. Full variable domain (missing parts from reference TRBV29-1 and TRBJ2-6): SAVISQKPSRDICQRGTSLTIQCQVDSQVTMMFWYRQQPGQSLTLIATANQGSEATYESGFVIDKFPISRPNLTFSTLTVSNMSPEDSSIYLCSALTDVRYGANVLTFGAGSRLTVL.

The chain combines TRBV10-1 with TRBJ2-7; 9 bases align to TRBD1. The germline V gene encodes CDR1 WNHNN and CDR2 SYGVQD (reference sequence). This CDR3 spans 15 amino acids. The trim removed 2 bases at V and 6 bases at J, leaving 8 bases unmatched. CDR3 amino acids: CASSEGGTGKGEQYF. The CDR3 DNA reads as TGCGCCAGCAGTGAGGGTGGGACAGGGAAGGGCGAGCAGTACTTC.

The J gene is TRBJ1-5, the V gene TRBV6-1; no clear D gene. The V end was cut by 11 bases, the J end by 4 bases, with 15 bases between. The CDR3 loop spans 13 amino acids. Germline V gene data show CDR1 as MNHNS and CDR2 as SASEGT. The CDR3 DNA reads TGTGCCGCCTCTTGGCAGGAGAATCAGCCCCAGCATTTT. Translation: CAASWQENQPQHF.

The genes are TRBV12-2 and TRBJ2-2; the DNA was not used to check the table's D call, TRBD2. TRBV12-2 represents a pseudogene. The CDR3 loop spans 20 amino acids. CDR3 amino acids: CASRQIIVAGPGRGTGELFF. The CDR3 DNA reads TGTGCAAGTCGCCAAATTATAGTAGCGGGTCCCGGCCGGGGCACCGGGGAGCTGTTTTTT.

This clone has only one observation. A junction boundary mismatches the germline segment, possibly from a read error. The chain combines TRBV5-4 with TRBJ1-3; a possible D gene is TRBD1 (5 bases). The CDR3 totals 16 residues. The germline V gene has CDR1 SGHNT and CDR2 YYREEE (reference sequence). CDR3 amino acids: CASSLDPGFSGSTIYF. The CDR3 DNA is TGTGCCAGCAGCTTGGACCCAGGGTTCTCTGGAAGCACCATATATTTT.

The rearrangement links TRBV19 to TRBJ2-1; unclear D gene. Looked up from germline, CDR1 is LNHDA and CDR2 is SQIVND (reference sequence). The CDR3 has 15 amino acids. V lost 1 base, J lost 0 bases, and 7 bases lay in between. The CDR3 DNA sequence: TGTGCCAGTAGTATAGCTGTGAGCTCCTACAATGAGCAGTTCTTC. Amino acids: CASSIAVSSYNEQFF.

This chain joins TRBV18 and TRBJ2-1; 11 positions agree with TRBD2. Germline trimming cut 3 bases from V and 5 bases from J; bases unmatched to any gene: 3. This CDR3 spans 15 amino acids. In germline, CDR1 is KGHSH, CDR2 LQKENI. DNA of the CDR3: TGTGCCAGCTCACCGGGACTAGCGGCCGACAATGAGCAGTTCTTC. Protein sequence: CASSPGLAADNEQFF.

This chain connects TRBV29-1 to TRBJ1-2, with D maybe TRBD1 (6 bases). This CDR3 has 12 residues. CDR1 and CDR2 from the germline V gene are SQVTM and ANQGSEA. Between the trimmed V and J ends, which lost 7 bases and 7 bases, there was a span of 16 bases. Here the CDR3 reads CSGRQASGGYTF. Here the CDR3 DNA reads TGCAGCGGCAGACAGGCCAGCGGTGGCTACACCTTC.

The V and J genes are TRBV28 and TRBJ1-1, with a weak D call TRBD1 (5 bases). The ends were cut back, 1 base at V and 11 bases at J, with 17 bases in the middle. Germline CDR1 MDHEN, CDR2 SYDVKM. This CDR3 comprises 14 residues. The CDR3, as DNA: TGTGCCAGCAGTTTATCTGGGCGGGGACGGACCGCTTTCTTT. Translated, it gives CASSLSGRGRTAFF.

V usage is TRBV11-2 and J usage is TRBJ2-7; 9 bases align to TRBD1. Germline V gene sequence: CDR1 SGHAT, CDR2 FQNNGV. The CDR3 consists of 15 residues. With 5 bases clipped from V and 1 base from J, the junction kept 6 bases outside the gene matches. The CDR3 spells CASSRTGGASYEQYF. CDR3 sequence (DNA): TGTGCCAGCAGCCGTACAGGGGGCGCTTCCTACGAGCAGTACTTC.

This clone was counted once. The chain's CDR3 is CASSFEAGNNQPQHF. In DNA form, the CDR3 reads TGTGCCAGCAGTTTCGAGGCGGGAAACAATCAGCCCCAGCATTTT. The chain links TRBV28 to TRBJ1-5; D gene ambiguous. CDR3 length: 15 amino acids. Germline V lookup: CDR1 MDHEN, CDR2 SYDVKM. V was clipped by 3 bases and J by 3 bases, with 12 bases between them.

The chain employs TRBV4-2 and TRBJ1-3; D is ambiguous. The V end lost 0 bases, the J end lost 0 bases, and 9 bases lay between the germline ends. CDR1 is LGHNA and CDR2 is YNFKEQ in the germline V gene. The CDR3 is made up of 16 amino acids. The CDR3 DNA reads TGTGCCAGCAGCCAAGAGACGGACTACTCTGGAAACACCATATATTTT. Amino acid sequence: CASSQETDYSGNTIYF.

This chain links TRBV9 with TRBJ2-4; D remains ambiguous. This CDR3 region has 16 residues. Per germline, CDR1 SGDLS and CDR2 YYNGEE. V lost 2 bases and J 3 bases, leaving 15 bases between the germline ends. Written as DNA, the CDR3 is TGTGCCAGCAGCGTTGGGGTTGGGGTCGACAAAAACATTCAGTACTTC. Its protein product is CASSVGVGVDKNIQYF.

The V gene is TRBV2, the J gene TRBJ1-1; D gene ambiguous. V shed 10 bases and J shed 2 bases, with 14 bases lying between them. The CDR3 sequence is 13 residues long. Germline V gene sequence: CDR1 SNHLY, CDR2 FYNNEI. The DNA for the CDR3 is TGTGCCATCAAGACGGCTACCAACACTGAAGCTTTCTTT. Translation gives CAIKTATNTEAFF.

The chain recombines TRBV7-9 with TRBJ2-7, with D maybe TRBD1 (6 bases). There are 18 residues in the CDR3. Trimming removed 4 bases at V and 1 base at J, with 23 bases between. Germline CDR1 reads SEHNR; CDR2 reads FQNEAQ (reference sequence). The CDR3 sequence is CASSSPLKRGTVSYEQYF. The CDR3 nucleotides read TGTGCCAGCAGCTCGCCCCTAAAAAGGGGGACGGTGTCCTACGAGCAGTACTTC.

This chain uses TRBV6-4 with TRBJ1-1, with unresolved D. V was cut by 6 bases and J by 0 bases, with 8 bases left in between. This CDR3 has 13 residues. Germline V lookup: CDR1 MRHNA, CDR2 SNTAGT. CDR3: CASRLNMNTEAFF. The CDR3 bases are TGTGCCAGCAGACTGAATATGAACACTGAAGCTTTCTTT.

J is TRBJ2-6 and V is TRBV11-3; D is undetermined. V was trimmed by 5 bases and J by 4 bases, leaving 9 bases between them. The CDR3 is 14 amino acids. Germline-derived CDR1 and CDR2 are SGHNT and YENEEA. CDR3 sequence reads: CASSPTSGANVLTF. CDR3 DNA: TGTGCCAGCAGCCCTACTTCCGGGGCCAACGTCCTGACTTTC.

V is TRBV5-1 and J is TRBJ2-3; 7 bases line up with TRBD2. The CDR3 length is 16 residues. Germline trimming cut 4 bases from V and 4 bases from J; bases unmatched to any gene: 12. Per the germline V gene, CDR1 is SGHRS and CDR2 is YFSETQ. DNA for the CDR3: TGCGCCAGCAGCGTATATGGGGGAGGGTTCCCAGATACGCAGTATTTT. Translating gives CASSVYGGGFPDTQYF.

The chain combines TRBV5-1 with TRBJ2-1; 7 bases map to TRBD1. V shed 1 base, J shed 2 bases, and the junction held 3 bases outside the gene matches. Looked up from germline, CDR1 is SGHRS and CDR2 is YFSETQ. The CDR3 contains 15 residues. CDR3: CASSLQGVTYNEQFF. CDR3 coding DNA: TGCGCCAGCAGCTTGCAGGGGGTCACCTACAATGAGCAGTTCTTC.

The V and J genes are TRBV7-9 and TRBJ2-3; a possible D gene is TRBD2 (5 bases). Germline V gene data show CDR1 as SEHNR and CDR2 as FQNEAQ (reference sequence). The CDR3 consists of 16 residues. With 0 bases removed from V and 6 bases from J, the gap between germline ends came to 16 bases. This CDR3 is CASSLARSGLQDTQYF. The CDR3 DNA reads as TGTGCCAGCAGCTTAGCGCGAAGCGGCCTCCAGGATACGCAGTATTTT. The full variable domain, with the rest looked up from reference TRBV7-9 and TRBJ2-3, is DTGVSQNPRHKITKRGQNVTFRCDPISEHNRLYWYRQTLGQGPEFLTYFQNEAQLEKSRLLSDRFSAERPKGSFSTLEIQRTEQGDSAMYLCASSLARSGLQDTQYFGPGTRLTVL.

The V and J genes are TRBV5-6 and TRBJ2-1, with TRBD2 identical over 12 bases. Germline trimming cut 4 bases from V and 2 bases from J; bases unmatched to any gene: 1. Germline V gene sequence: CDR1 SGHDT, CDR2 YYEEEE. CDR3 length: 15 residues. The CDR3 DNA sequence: TGTGCCAGCAGCCGGACTAGCGGGGCCTACAATGAGCAGTTCTTC. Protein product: CASSRTSGAYNEQFF.

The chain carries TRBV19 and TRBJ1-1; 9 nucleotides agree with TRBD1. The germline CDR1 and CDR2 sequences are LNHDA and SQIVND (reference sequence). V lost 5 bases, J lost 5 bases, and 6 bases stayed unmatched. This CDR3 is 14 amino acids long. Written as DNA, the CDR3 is TGTGCCAGTAGTGTCACAGGGGGCCGGACTGAAGCTTTCTTT. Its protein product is CASSVTGGRTEAFF. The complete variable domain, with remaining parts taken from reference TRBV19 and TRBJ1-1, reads DGGITQSPKYLFRKEGQNVTLSCEQNLNHDAMYWYRQDPGQGLRLIYYSQIVNDFQKGDIAEGYSVSREKKESFPLTVTSAQKNPTAFYLCASSVTGGRTEAFFGQGTRLTVV.

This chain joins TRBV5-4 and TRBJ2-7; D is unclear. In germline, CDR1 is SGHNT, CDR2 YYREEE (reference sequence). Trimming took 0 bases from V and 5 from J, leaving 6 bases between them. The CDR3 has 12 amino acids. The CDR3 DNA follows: TGTGCCAGCAGCTTGGCTATGGACGAGCAGTACTTC. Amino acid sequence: CASSLAMDEQYF.

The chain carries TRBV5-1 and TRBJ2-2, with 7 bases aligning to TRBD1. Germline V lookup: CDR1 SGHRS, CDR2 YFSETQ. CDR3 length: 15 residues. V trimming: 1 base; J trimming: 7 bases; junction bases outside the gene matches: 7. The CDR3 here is CASSLLTGAVGELFF. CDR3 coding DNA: TGCGCCAGCAGCTTGTTAACAGGGGCGGTCGGGGAGCTGTTTTTT. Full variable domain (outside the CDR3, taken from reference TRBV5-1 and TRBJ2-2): KAGVTQTPRYLIKTRGQQVTLSCSPISGHRSVSWYQQTPGQGLQFLFEYFSETQRNKGNFPGRFSGRQFSNSRSEMNVSTLELGDSALYLCASSLLTGAVGELFFGEGSRLTVL.

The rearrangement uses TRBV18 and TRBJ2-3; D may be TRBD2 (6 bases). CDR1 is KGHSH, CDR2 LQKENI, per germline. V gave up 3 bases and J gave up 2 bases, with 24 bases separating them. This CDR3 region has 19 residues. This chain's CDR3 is CASSPGPPHSGAITDTQYF. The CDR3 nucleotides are TGTGCCAGCTCACCCGGCCCACCCCATAGCGGAGCCATCACAGATACGCAGTATTTT.

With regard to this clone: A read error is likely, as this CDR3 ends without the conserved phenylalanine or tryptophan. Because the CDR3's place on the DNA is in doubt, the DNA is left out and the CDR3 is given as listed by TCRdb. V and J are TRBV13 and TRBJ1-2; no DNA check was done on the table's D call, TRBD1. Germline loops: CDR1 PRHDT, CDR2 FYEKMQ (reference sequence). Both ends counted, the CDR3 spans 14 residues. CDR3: CASSLTGQGHPGYV.

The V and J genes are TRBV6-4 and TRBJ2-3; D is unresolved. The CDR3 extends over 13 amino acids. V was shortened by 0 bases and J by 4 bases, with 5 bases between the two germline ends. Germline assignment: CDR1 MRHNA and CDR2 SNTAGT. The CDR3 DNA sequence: TGTGCCAGCAGTGACTCCATTTCAGATACGCAGTATTTT. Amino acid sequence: CASSDSISDTQYF.

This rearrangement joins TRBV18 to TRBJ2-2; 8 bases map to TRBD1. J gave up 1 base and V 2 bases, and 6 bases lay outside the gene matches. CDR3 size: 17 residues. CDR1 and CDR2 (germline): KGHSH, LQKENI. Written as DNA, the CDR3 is TGTGCCAGCTCACCAAGGACCGGGACAGGGAACACCGGGGAGCTGTTTTTT. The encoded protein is CASSPRTGTGNTGELFF.

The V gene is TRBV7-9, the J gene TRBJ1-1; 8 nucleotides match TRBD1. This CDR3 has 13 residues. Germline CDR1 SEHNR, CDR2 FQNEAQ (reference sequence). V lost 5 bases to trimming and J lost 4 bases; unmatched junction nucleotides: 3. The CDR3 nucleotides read TGTGCCAGCAGCCAACAGGGGGGCACTGAAGCTTTCTTT. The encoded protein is CASSQQGGTEAFF.

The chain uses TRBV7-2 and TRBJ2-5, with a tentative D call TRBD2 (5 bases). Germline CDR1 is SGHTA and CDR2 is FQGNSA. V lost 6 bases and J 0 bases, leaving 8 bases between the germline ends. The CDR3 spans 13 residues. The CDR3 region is CASRAGNQETQYF. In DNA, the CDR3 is TGTGCCAGCAGGGCCGGGAACCAAGAGACCCAGTACTTC. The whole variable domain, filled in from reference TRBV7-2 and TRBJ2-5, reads GAGVSQSPSNKVTEKGKDVELRCDPISGHTALYWYRQSLGQGLEFLIYFQGNSAPDKSGLPSDRFSAERTGGSVSTLTIQRTQQEDSAVYLCASRAGNQETQYFGPGTRLLVL.

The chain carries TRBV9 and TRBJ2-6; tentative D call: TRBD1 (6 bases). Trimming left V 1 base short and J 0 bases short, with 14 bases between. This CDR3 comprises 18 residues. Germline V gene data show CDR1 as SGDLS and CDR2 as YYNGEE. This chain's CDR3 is CASSVPTKQGSGANVLTF. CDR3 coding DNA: TGTGCCAGCAGCGTACCAACTAAACAGGGCTCTGGGGCCAACGTCCTGACTTTC.